The T cell receptor beta chain under discussion was sequenced for a study of blood T cell repertoires in COVID-19. About the research overall: COVID-19 samples, acute and convalescent, were from the United States, Italy and Spain.

During active infection, Seattle patients enrolled and were then monitored through disease. In the original workflow: For nucleated cells, counts were estimated from reference gene primer amplification. This table comes from immunoSEQ multiplex PCR, and its TCRdb copy is limited to in-frame clones, with some not included. The V and J calls and clone size are taken from that table; D and trimming were inferred from the DNA. Counted here are 100,000 to 150,000 clones, approximately 86% occurring once; the ten biggest clones make up over 9.5%. Sequencing was carried out using peripheral blood. The sequence was obtained from a woman aged 70-85 years with COVID-19, enrolled during active disease.

The CDR3 region has the DNA TGTGCCAGCAGCCCCGGACGGAGCGGGGGGGCAGATACGCAGTATTTT. Its protein product is CASSPGRSGGADTQYF. V usage is TRBV7-9 and J usage is TRBJ2-3, with 10 bases lining up with TRBD2. Per the germline V gene, CDR1 is SEHNR and CDR2 is FQNEAQ (reference sequence). V lost 5 bases and J lost 4; bases outside the gene matches: 9. CDR3 length: 16 residues.